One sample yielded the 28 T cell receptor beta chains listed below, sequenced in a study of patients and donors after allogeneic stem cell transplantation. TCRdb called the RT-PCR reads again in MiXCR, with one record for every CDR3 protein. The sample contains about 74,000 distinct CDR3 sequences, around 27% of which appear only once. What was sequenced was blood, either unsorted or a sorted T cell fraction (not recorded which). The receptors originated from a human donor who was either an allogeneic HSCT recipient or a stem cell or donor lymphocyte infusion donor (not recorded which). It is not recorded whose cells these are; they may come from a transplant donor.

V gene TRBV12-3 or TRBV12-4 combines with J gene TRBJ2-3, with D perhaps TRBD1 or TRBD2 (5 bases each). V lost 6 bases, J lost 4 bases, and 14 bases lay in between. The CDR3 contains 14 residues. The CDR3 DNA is TGTGCCAGCAGCTCCGGGGCCCTTGCAGATACGCAGTATTTT. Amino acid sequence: CASSSGALADTQYF.

The CDR3 sequence: CASSPIVGRRGDTQYF. DNA for the CDR3: TGTGCCAGCAGCCCGATCGTGGGGCGCCGGGGAGATACGCAGTATTTT. This chain connects TRBV27 to TRBJ2-3; the D call may be TRBD1 or TRBD2 (5 bases each). Trimming left V 6 bases short and J 5 bases short, with 21 bases between. In germline, CDR1 is MNHEY, CDR2 SMNVEV (reference sequence). The CDR3 extends over 16 amino acids.

For the CDR3, the DNA is TGCGCCAGCAGCGGAACGACAGCTAACACTGAAGCTTTCTTT. This translates into CASSGTTANTEAFF. This rearrangement joins TRBV5-1 to TRBJ1-1; possible D gene TRBD1, 5 bases. V lost 4 bases and J lost 2, with 12 bases in between. This CDR3 is 14 amino acids long. CDR1 SGHRS and CDR2 YFSETQ come from the germline V gene.

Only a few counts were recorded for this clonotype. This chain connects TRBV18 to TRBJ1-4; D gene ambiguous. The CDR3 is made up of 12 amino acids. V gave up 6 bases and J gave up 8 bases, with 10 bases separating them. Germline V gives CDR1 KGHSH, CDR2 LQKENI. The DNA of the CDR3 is TGTGCCAGCTCGTTGCTAGGGGAAAAACTGTTTTTT. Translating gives CASSLLGEKLFF.

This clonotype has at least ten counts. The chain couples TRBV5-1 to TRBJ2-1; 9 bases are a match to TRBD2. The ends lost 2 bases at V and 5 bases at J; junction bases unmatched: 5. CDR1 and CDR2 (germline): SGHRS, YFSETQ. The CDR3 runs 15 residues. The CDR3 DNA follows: TGCGCCAGCAGCTTTCGGCTAGCGGGAAACAATGAGCAGTTCTTC. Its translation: CASSFRLAGNNEQFF.

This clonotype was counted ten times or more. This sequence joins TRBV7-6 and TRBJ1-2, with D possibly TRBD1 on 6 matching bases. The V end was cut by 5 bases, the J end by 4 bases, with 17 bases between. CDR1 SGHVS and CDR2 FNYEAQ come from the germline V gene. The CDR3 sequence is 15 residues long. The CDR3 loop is CASSPLTGGVYGYTF. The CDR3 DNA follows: TGTGCCAGCAGCCCCCTGACCGGGGGCGTCTATGGCTACACCTTC.

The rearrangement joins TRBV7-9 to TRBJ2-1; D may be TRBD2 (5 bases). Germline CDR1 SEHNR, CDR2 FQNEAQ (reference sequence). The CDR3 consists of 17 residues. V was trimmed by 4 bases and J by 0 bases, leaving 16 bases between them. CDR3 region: CASSSPRGFSSYNEQFF. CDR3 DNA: TGTGCCAGCAGCTCCCCGCGCGGGTTTAGCTCCTACAATGAGCAGTTCTTC.

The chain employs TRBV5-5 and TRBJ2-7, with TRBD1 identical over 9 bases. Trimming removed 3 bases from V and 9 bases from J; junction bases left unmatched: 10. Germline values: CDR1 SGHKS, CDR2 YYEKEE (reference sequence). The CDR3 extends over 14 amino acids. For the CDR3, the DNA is TGTGCCAGCAGCTCCGCCGGGACAGGGAAAGGGCAGTACTTC. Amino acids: CASSSAGTGKGQYF.

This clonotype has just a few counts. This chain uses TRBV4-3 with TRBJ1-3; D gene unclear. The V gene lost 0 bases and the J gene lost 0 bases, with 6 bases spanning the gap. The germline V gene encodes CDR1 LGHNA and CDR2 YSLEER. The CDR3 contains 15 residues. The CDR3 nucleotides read TGCGCCAGCAGCCAAGAACCGCGCTCTGGAAACACCATATATTTT. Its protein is CASSQEPRSGNTIYF.

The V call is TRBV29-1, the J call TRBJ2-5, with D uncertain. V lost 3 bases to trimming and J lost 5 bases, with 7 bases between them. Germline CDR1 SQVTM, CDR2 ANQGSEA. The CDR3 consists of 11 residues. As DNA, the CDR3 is TGCAGCGTTGAGAGGTTCGAGACCCAGTACTTC. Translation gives CSVERFETQYF.

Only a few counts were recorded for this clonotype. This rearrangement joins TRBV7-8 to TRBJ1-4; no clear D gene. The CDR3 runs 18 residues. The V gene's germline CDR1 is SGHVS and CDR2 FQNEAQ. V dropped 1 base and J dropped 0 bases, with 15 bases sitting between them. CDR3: CASSLVKGSGPTNEKLFF. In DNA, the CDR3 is TGTGCCAGCAGCTTAGTTAAGGGCAGCGGGCCAACTAATGAAAAACTGTTTTTT. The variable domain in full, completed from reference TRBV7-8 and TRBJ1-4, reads GAGVSQSPRYKVAKRGQDVALRCDPISGHVSLFWYQQALGQGPEFLTYFQNEAQLDKSGLPSDRFFAERPEGSVSTLKIQRTQQEDSAVYLCASSLVKGSGPTNEKLFFGSGTQLSVL.

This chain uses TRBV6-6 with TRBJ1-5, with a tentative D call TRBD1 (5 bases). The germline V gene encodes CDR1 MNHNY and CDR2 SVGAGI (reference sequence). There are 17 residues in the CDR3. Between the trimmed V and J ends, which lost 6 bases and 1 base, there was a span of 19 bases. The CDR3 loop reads CASRLLGGTLSNQPQHF. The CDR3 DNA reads TGTGCCAGCAGGCTCTTGGGGGGAACATTAAGCAATCAGCCCCAGCATTTT.

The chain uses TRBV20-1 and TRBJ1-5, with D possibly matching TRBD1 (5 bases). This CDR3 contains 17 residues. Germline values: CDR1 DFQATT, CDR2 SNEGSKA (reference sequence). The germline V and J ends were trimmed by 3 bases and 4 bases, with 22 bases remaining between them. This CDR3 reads CSARLPSGQALNQPQHF. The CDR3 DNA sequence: TGCAGTGCTAGGCTTCCGTCAGGACAAGCTCTTAATCAGCCCCAGCATTTT.

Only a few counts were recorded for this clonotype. The CDR3 loop is CASSQDSESSYEQYF. The CDR3 region has the DNA TGTGCCAGCAGCCAAGATTCTGAGAGCTCCTACGAGCAGTACTTC. The V call is TRBV4-2, the J call TRBJ2-7, with D unresolved. The V end lost 0 bases, the J end lost 0 bases, and 9 bases lay between the germline ends. The germline gives CDR1 LGHNA, CDR2 YNFKEQ. The CDR3 runs 15 residues.

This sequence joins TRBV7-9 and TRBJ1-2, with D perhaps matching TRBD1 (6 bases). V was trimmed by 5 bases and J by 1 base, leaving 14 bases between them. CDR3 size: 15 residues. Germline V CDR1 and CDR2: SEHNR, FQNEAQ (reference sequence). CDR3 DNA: TGTGCCAGCAGCAGTTACAGGGAGAGTAACTATGGCTACACCTTC. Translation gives CASSSYRESNYGYTF.

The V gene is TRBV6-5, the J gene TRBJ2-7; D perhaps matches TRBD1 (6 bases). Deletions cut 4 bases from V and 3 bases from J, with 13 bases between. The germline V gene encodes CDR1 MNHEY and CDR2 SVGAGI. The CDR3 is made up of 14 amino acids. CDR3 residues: CASSLTGPYYEQYF. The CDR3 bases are TGTGCCAGCAGTTTGACAGGACCATACTACGAGCAGTACTTC.

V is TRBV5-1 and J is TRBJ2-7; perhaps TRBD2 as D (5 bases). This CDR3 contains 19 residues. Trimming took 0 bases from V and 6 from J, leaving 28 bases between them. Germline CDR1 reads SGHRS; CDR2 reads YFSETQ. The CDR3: CASSLAPRTGPGIGSEQYF. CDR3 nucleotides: TGCGCCAGCAGCTTGGCCCCCAGGACGGGCCCGGGGATAGGGAGCGAGCAGTACTTC.

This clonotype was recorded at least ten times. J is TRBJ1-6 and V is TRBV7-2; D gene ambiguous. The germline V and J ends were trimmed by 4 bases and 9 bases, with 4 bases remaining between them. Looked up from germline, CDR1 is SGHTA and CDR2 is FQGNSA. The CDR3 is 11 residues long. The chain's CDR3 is CASSYGSPLHF. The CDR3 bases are TGTGCCAGCAGCTATGGTTCACCCCTCCACTTT.

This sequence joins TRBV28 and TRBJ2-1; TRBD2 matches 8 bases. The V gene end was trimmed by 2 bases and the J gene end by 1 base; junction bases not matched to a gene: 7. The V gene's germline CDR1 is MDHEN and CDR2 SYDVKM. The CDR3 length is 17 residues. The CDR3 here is CASSLRGSGRSYNEQFF. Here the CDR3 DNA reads TGTGCCAGCAGTTTACGAGGGAGCGGGAGATCCTACAATGAGCAGTTCTTC.

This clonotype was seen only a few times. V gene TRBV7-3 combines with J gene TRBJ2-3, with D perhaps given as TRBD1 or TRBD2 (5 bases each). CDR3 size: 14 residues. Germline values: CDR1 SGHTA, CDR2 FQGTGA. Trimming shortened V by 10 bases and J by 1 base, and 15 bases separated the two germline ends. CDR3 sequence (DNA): TGTGCCAAGAGCGGCAGGGTTGGCACAGATACGCAGTATTTT. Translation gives CAKSGRVGTDTQYF. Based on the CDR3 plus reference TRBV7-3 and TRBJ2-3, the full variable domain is GAGVSQTPSNKVTEKGKYVELRCDPISGHTALYWYRQSLGQGPEFLIYFQGTGAADDSGLPNDRFFAVRPEGSVSTLKIQRTERGDSAVYLCAKSGRVGTDTQYFGPGTRLTVL.

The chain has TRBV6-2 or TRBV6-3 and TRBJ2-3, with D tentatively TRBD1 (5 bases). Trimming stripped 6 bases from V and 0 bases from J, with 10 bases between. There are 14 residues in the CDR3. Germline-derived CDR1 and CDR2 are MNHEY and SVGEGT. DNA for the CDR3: TGTGCCAGCAGACGAGACAGAAGCACAGATACGCAGTATTTT. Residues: CASRRDRSTDTQYF.

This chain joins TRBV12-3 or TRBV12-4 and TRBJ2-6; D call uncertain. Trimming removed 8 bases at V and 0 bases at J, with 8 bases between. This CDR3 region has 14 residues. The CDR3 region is CASRPSSGANVLTF. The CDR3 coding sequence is TGTGCCAGCCGTCCCTCCTCTGGGGCCAACGTCCTGACTTTC.

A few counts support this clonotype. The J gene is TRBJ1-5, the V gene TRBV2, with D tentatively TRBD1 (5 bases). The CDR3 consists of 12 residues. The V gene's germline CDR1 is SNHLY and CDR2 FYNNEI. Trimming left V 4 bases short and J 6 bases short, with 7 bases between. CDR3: CASSVRAQPQHF. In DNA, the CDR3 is TGTGCCAGCAGTGTCAGGGCTCAGCCCCAGCATTTT.

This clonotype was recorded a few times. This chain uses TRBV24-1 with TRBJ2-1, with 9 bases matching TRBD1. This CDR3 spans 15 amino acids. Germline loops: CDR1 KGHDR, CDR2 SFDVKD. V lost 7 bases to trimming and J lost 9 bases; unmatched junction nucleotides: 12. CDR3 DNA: TGTGCCACCAGCCGGGACAGGGTATCGAGTAGTGAGCAGTTCTTC. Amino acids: CATSRDRVSSSEQFF.

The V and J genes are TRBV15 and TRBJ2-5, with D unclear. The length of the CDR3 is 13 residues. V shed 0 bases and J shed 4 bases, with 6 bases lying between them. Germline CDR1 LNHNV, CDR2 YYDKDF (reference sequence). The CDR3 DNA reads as TGTGCCACCAGCAGAGATCTTACAGAGACCCAGTACTTC. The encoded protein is CATSRDLTETQYF.

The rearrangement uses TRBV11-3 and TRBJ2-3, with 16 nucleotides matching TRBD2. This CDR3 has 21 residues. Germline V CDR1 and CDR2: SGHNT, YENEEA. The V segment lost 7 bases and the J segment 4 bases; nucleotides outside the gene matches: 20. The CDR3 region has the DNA TGTGCCAGCACCCTATCCTACCCGGGACTAGCGGGAGGGCCCGGCGCAGATACGCAGTATTTT. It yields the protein CASTLSYPGLAGGPGADTQYF.

In DNA, the CDR3 is TGTGCCAGCAGTTACTCGACCGATTTAGCACCGAACACTGAAGCTTTCTTT. It specifies CASSYSTDLAPNTEAFF. The V gene is TRBV6-5, the J gene TRBJ1-1, with no clear D. In germline, CDR1 is MNHEY, CDR2 SVGAGI. CDR3 length equals 17 residues. Trimming removed 0 bases at V and 1 base at J, with 15 bases between.

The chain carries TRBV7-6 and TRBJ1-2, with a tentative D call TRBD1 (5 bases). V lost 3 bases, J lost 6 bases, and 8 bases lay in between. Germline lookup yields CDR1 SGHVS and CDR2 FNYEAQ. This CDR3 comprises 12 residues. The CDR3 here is CASSFGTDGYTF. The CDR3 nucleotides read TGTGCCAGCAGCTTCGGGACGGATGGCTACACCTTC.